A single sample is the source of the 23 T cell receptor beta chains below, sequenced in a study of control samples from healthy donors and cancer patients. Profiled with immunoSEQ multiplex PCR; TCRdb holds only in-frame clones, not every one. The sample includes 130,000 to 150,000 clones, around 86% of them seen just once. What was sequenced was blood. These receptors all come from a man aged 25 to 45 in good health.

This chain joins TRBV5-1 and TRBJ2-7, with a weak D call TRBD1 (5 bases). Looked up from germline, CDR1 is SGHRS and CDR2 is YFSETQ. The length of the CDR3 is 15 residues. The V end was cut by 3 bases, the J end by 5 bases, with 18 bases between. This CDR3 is CASSSDRGLMDEQYF. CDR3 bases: TGCGCCAGCAGCTCCGACAGAGGCCTCATGGACGAGCAGTACTTC.

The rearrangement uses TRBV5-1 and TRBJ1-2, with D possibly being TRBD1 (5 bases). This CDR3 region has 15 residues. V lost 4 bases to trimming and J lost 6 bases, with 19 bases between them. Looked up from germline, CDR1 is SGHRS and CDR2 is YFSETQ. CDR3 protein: CASSPGTPTKNGYTF. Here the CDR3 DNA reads TGCGCCAGCAGCCCCGGGACCCCCACGAAGAATGGCTACACCTTC.

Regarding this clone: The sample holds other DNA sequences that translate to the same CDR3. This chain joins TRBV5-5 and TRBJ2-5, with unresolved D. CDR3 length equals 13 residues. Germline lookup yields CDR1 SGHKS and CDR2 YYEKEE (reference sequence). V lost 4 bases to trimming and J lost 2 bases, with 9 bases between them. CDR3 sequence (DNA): TGTGCCAGCAGCCTACCTGGACAAGAGACCCAGTACTTC. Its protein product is CASSLPGQETQYF.

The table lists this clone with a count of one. CDR3 in DNA: TGTGCCAGCAGCCTTGGTCCAGGGCTTGGTAGCACCGGGGAGCTGTTTTTT. Protein sequence: CASSLGPGLGSTGELFF. The chain carries TRBV4-2 and TRBJ2-2; tentatively, D is TRBD1 (5 bases). CDR3 length: 17 residues. The germline V gene encodes CDR1 LGHNA and CDR2 YNFKEQ. Between the trimmed V and J ends, which lost 4 bases and 4 bases, there was a span of 19 bases.

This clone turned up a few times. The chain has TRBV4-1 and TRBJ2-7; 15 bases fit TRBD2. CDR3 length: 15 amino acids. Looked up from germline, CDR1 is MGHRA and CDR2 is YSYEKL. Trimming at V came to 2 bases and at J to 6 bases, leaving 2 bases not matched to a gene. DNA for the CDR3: TGCGCCAGCAGCCAATCGGGACTAGCGGGAGGCGAGCAGTACTTC. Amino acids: CASSQSGLAGGEQYF.

The CDR3 reads CARSFPSRRHEQFF. The CDR3 DNA reads as TGTGCCAGAAGCTTTCCGTCCAGGAGGCATGAGCAGTTCTTC. The chain employs TRBV5-3 and TRBJ2-1, with a weak D call TRBD2 (5 bases). TRBV5-3 is designated an ORF whose function remains uncertain. Trimming removed 2 bases from V and 8 bases from J, with 14 bases in between. This CDR3 is 14 amino acids long.

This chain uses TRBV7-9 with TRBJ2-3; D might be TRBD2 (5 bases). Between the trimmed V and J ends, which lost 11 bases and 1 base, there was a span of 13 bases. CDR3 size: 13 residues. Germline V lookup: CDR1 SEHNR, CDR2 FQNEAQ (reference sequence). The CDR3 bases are TGTGCCGGTCGGCTAGCTGGCACAGATACGCAGTATTTT. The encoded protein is CAGRLAGTDTQYF.

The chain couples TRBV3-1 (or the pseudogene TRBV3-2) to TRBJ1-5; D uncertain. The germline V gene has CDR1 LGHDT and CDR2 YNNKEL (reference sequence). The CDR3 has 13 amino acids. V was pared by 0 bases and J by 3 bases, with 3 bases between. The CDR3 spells CASSQDINQPQHF. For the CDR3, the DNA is TGTGCCAGCAGCCAAGATATCAATCAGCCCCAGCATTTT.

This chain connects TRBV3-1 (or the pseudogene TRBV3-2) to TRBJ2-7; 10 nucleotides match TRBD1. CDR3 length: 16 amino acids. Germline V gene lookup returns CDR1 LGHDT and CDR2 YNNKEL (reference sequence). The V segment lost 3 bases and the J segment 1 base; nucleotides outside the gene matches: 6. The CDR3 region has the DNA TGTGCCAGCAGCCACCACCGGGACAGGGGTTCCTACGAGCAGTACTTC. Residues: CASSHHRDRGSYEQYF.

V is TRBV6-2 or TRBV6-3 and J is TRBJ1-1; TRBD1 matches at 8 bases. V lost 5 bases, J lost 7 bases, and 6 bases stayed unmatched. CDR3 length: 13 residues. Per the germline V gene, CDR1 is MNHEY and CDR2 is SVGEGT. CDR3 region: CASSSGTGREAFF. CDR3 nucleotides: TGTGCCAGCAGTAGCGGGACAGGCCGTGAAGCTTTCTTT.

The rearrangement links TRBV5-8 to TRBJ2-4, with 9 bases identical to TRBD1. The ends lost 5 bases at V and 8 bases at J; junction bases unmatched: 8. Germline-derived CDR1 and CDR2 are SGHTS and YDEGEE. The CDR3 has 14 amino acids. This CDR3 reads CASSLPGQGDIQYF. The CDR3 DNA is TGTGCCAGCAGTTTGCCGGGACAGGGCGACATTCAGTACTTC.

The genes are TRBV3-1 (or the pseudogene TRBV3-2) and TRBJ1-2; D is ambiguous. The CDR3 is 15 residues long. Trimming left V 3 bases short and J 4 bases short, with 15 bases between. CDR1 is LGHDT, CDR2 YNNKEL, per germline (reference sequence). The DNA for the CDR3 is TGTGCCAGCAGCCACCTGTTGGGAGAAGGCTATGGCTACACCTTC. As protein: CASSHLLGEGYGYTF.

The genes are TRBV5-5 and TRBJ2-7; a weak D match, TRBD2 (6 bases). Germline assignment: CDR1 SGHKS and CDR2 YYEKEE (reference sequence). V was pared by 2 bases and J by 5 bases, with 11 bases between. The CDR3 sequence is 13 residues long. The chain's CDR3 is CASSFLARDEQYF. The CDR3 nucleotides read TGTGCCAGCAGCTTCCTAGCGCGGGACGAGCAGTACTTC.

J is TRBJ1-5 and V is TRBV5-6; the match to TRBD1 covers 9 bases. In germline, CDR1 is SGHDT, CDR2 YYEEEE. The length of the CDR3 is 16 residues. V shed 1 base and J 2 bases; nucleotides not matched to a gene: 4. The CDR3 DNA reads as TGTGCCAGCAGCTTGAGGTGGACAGGGGGCAATCAGCCCCAGCATTTT. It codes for CASSLRWTGGNQPQHF.

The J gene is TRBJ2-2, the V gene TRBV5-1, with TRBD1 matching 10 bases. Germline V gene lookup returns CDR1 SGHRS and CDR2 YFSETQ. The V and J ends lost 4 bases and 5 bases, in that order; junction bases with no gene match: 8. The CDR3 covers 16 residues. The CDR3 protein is CASSPHRDRGTGELFF. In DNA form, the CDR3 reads TGCGCCAGCAGCCCGCATAGGGACAGGGGTACCGGGGAGCTGTTTTTT.

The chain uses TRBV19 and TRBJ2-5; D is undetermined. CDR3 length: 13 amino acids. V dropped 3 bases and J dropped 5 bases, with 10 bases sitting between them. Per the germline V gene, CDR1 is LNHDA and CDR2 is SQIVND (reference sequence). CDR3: CASSIYIRETQYF. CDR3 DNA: TGTGCCAGTAGTATTTACATAAGGGAGACCCAGTACTTC.

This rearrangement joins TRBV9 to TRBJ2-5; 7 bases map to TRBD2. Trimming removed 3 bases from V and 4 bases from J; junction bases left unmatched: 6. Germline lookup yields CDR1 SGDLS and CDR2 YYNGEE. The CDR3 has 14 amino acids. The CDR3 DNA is TGTGCCAGCAGCGAGCGGGACTCCCTAGAGACCCAGTACTTC. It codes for CASSERDSLETQYF.

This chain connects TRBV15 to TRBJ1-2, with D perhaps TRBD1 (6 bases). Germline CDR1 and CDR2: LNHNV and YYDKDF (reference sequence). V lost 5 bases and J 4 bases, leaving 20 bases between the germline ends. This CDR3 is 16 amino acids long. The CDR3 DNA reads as TGTGCCACCAGCGCTGATGGGACACTGTATGGCTATGGCTACACCTTC. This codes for CATSADGTLYGYGYTF.

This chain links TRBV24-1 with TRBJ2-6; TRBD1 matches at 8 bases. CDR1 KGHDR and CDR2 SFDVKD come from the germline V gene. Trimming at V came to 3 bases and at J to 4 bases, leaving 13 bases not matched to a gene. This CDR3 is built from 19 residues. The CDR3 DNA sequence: TGTGCCACCAGTGATGTGGGGGTCGGCAGGGGGCCAGGGGCCAACGTCCTGACTTTC. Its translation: CATSDVGVGRGPGANVLTF.

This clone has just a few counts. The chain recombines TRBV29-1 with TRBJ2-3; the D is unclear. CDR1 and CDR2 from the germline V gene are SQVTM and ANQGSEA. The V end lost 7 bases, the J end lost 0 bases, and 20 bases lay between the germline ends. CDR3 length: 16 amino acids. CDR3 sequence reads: CSAAAPYRSSTDTQYF. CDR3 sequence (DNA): TGCAGCGCCGCGGCTCCCTACCGTTCTAGCACAGATACGCAGTATTTT.

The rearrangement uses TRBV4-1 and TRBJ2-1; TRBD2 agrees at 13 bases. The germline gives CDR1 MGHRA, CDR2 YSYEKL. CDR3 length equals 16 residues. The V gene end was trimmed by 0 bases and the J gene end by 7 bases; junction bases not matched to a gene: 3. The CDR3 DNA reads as TGCGCCAGCAGCCAAGAGACTAGCGGGGGGTGGAATGAGCAGTTCTTC. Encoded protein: CASSQETSGGWNEQFF.

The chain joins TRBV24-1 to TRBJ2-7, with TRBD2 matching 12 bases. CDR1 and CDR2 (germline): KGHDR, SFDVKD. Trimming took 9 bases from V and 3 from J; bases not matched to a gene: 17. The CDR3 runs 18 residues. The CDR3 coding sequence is TGTGCCACCCCAGTAAGGTCTTCCGAGACTAGCGGGAGCTACGAGCAGTACTTC. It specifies CATPVRSSETSGSYEQYF.

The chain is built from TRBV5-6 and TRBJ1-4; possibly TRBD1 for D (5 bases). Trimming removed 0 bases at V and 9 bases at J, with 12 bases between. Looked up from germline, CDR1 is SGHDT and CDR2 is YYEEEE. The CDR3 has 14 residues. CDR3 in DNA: TGTGCCAGCAGCTTGGCCGGAGGGGCGCAAAAACTGTTTTTT. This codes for CASSLAGGAQKLFF.